Listed below are T cell receptor beta chains from one sample, sequenced in a study of tumor-infiltrating lymphocytes in oesophageal squamous cell carcinoma. Via MiXCR, TCRdb re-called the PCR reads, giving one row per CDR3 protein. The data show some 15,000 distinct CDR3 sequences, 45% to 55% seen once. The sequencing sample was made of blood. All receptors come from a male donor with esophageal squamous cell carcinoma. CDR3s include the opening cysteine and the closing phenylalanine or tryptophan. Each record gives: J gene, V gene, D gene, clone size, CDR3 protein, CDR3 DNA. D genes are given only for firm matches. Not every row has a clone size; where given, it reads once, few, many or a size class.

TRBJ2-1 TRBV11-3 TRBD2 - CASNSGGMDEQFF TGTGCCAGCAACTCGGGGGGAATGGATGAGCAGTTCTTC
TRBJ1-1 TRBV11-2 - many CASSLDRRGLSTEAFF TGTGCCAGCAGCTTAGATCGGAGAGGACTTAGCACTGAAGCTTTCTTT
TRBJ2-3 TRBV7-5 - few CISVPESPRPLDLKNTDTQYF -
TRBJ2-7 TRBV11-2 - - CASSLFRIGFYEQYF TGTGCCAGCAGCTTATTTCGTATTGGTTTCTACGAGCAGTACTTC
TRBJ2-7 TRBV20-1 TRBD2 few CSARVGGGYEQYF TGCAGTGCTAGAGTCGGCGGGGGTTACGAGCAGTACTTC
TRBJ2-3 TRBV19 TRBD2 many CASSIGTSADTQYF TGTGCCAGTAGTATAGGTACTAGCGCAGATACGCAGTATTTT
TRBJ2-5 TRBV10-3 TRBD1 - CAIRDRGRETQYF TGTGCCATCAGGGATAGGGGGCGAGAGACCCAGTACTTC
TRBJ1-5 TRBV28 - many CASRPRQSRNQPQHF TGTGCCAGCAGACCTCGACAGTCACGCAATCAGCCCCAGCATTTT
TRBJ2-3 TRBV7-6 TRBD1 - CASSLQGAKRGTQYF TGTGCCAGCAGCCTACAGGGGGCAAAGCGAGGTACGCAGTATTTT
TRBJ2-7 TRBV7-8 TRBD2 medium-sized CASSLKRDSYEQYF TGTGCCAGCAGCTTAAAGCGGGATTCCTACGAGCAGTACTTC
TRBJ2-3 TRBV7-2 - - CASSWRERTDTQYF TGTGCCAGCAGCTGGCGAGAGCGCACAGATACGCAGTATTTT
TRBJ2-5 TRBV6-4 - medium-sized CASSEWAEETQYF TGTGCCAGCAGTGAGTGGGCAGAAGAGACCCAGTACTTC
TRBJ1-2 TRBV7-6 - once CASSLAGGTNYGYTF TGTGCCAGCAGCTTAGCGGGGGGAACTAACTATGGCTACACCTTC
TRBJ2-7 TRBV5-4 - - CASSLRLTQLVNEQYF TGTGCCAGCAGCTTGCGACTCACCCAATTGGTTAATGAGCAGTACTTC
TRBJ2-3 TRBV5-4 - few CASSLAGPYTDTQYF TGTGCCAGCAGCTTGGCGGGACCCTACACAGATACGCAGTATTTT
TRBJ2-6 TRBV7-2 TRBD2 once CASSISGMGFRSGANVLTF TGTGCCAGCAGCATTAGCGGGATGGGCTTCCGATCCGGGGCCAACGTCCTGACTTTC
TRBJ2-7 TRBV5-1 - many CASSFAPGEGSPYEQYF TGCGCCAGCAGCTTTGCCCCCGGTGAGGGGAGCCCCTACGAGCAGTACTTC
TRBJ2-5 TRBV19 TRBD1 - CASSSGQGTGETQYF TGTGCCAGTAGCTCAGGACAGGGTACGGGAGAGACCCAGTACTTC
TRBJ2-5 TRBV7-3 - - CASSRGSGMGQETQYF TGTGCCAGCAGCCGCGGGTCGGGGATGGGCCAAGAGACCCAGTACTTC
TRBJ2-7 TRBV12-3/TRBV12-4 - many CASSPSGGVYNEQYF TGTGCCAGCAGCCCCAGCGGCGGCGTCTACAATGAGCAGTACTTC
TRBJ1-6 TRBV6-1 - - CASRASRTQPGSPLHF TGTGCCAGCAGAGCTTCTCGGACACAGCCGGGTTCACCCCTCCACTTT
TRBJ1-5 TRBV7-2 TRBD1 few CASSLQGGQPQHF TGTGCCAGCAGCTTACAGGGGGGTCAGCCCCAGCATTTT
TRBJ2-3 TRBV7-3 - many CASSYNREGTDTQYF TGTGCCAGCAGCTACAACAGGGAGGGCACAGATACGCAGTATTTT
TRBJ2-7 TRBV6-1 - many CASSGGGSYNEQYF TGTGCCAGCAGCGGCGGAGGTTCCTACAATGAGCAGTACTTC
TRBJ1-1 TRBV7-2 - - CASSSYGGASTEAFF TGTGCCAGCAGTTCTTATGGGGGGGCTAGCACTGAAGCTTTCTTT
TRBJ2-5 TRBV12-3/TRBV12-4 - - CASSLGLQETQYF TGTGCCAGCAGTTTAGGACTTCAAGAGACCCAGTACTTC
TRBJ2-3 TRBV12-3/TRBV12-4 - - CATCAGLTDTQYF TGTGCCACCTGCGCGGGACTTACAGATACGCAGTATTTT
TRBJ2-1 TRBV10-2 TRBD2 - CASSDPGLAVYNEQFF TGCGCCAGCAGTGACCCCGGACTAGCGGTCTACAATGAGCAGTTCTTC
TRBJ2-5 TRBV19 - many CASSIGVGMETQYF TGTGCCAGTAGTATAGGGGTCGGAATGGAGACCCAGTACTTC
TRBJ2-1 TRBV4-2 TRBD2 - CASSQAEGGSINEQFF TGTGCCAGCAGCCAAGCAGAGGGCGGGAGCATAAATGAGCAGTTCTTC
TRBJ2-4 TRBV6-2/TRBV6-3 - - CASSPTRARRTEAFF TGTGCCAGCAGCCCCACCCGGGCACGGAGGACTGAAGCTTTCTTC
TRBJ2-7 TRBV7-2 - - CASSLHKGEQYF TGTGCCAGCAGCTTACATAAGGGCGAGCAGTACTTC
TRBJ2-2 TRBV11-2 - many CASSLRTGTGELFF TGTGCCAGCAGCTTACGGACCGGGACCGGGGAGCTGTTTTTT
TRBJ2-3 TRBV7-2 - - CASSLALAGTDTQYF TGTGCCAGCAGCTTAGCCCTTGCAGGGACAGATACGCAGTATTTT
TRBJ2-3 TRBV7-9 - few CASSLGRGRSTDTQYF TGTGCCAGCAGCTTAGGGCGGGGGCGGAGCACAGATACGCAGTATTTT
TRBJ1-5 TRBV19 - - CASSIFGARAFQPQHF TGTGCCAGTAGTATATTTGGGGCTAGGGCGTTTCAGCCCCAGCATTTT
TRBJ2-7 TRBV19 TRBD2 few CASSLREGLRYNEQYF TGTGCCAGTAGTCTGCGGGAGGGCCTTCGCTACAATGAGCAGTACTTC
TRBJ2-3 TRBV15 TRBD1 - CATSKGTVNSPLHF TGTGCCACCAGCAAGGGGACAGTTAATTCACCCCTCCACTTC
TRBJ2-1 TRBV6-1 TRBD2 medium-sized CAIGRGSSYNEQFF TGTGCCATAGGGCGGGGGAGCTCCTACAATGAGCAGTTCTTC
TRBJ2-1 TRBV7-2 - few CASSLVSDEQFF TGTGCCAGCAGCTTAGTATCGGATGAGCAGTTCTTC
TRBJ2-3 TRBV3-1 TRBD2 - CASSRIGLAGTDTQYF TGTGCCAGCAGCCGAATAGGACTAGCGGGGACAGATACGCAGTATTTT
TRBJ2-6 TRBV10-3 - few CAMGWVSSGANVLTF TGTGCCATGGGTTGGGTCAGCTCTGGGGCCAACGTCCTGACTTTC
TRBJ2-6 TRBV6-6 - many CASSYSTGPGANVLTF TGTGCCAGCAGTTACTCGACCGGGCCTGGGGCCAACGTCCTGACTTTC
TRBJ2-5 TRBV7-2 TRBD2 few CASSPQAGGRQETQYF TGTGCCAGCAGCCCCCAAGCGGGGGGGCGACAGGAGACCCAGTACTTC
TRBJ2-1 TRBV5-1 TRBD1 few CASSLRDSYNEQFF TGCGCCAGCAGCTTGAGGGACAGCTACAATGAGCAGTTCTTC
TRBJ1-1 TRBV5-1 - many CASSPDRGFDTEAFF TGCGCCAGCAGCCCGGATAGAGGCTTCGACACTGAAGCTTTCTTT
TRBJ1-6 TRBV5-1 - many CASKYEGMPPLHF TGCGCCAGCAAATACGAGGGAATGCCACCCCTCCACTTT
TRBJ2-1 TRBV7-2 TRBD2 few CASSWRLASNHNEQFF TGTGCCAGCAGCTGGCGACTAGCAAGTAATCACAATGAGCAGTTCTTC
TRBJ2-7 TRBV10-1 - many CASSGVSRAEQYF TGCGCCAGCAGTGGCGTGAGCAGGGCCGAGCAGTACTTC
TRBJ2-1 TRBV10-1 TRBD1 once CASSEGWTGGNEQFF TGCGCCAGCAGTGAGGGGTGGACAGGGGGCAATGAGCAGTTCTTC
TRBJ2-3 TRBV25-1 - - CASSDVWAGITDTQYF TGTGCCAGCAGTGATGTATGGGCCGGGATCACAGATACGCAGTATTTT
TRBJ2-7 TRBV12-3/TRBV12-4 TRBD2 few CASSSHGTSGSYEQYF TGTGCCAGCAGTTCCCACGGGACTAGCGGGAGCTACGAGCAGTACTTC
TRBJ2-5 TRBV12-3/TRBV12-4 - once CASSQGVRETQYF TGTGCCAGCAGTCAGGGCGTCCGAGAGACCCAGTACTTC
TRBJ2-1 TRBV7-7 TRBD1 - CASSSNTGTVQFF TGTGCCAGCAGCTCAAATACCGGGACAGTGCAGTTCTTC
TRBJ2-5 TRBV18 TRBD1 many CASSRGTGGQETQYF TGTGCCAGCTCACGTGGGACAGGGGGCCAAGAGACCCAGTACTTC
TRBJ2-7 TRBV6-1 TRBD1 few CASSDAGGVNEQYF TGTGCCAGCAGTGACGCAGGGGGTGTCAACGAGCAGTACTTC